A single sample gave rise to the 13 T cell receptor beta chains below, sequenced in a study of Ad26.COV2.S vaccination and SARS-CoV-2 variants. Documented treatment: some 19 received Ad26.COV2.S at low or high dose, single or two shots; about 5 received placebo; per-sample allocation not given. Samples were taken on day 63 after the first vaccine or placebo injection. Here immunoSEQ multiplex PCR was the method, and the copy in TCRdb shows in-frame clones only, minus some. The sample includes 360,000 or so clones, about 91% of them seen just once. The starting material was peripheral blood, obtained in a trial of Ad26.COV2.S vaccine versus placebo. These receptor sequences come from a person between 18 and 65 years old who received the Ad26.COV2.S COVID-19 vaccine or a placebo.

Comment on this clone: Different DNA sequences within this sample yield the same CDR3. The chain links TRBV5-1 to TRBJ2-2, with TRBD2 as a possible D gene (6 bases). Trimming left V 2 bases short and J 5 bases short, with 10 bases between. The CDR3 has 14 residues. In germline, CDR1 is SGHRS, CDR2 YFSETQ. The CDR3 sequence: CASSLPGGTGELFF. CDR3 sequence (DNA): TGCGCCAGCAGCTTACCTGGAGGGACCGGGGAGCTGTTTTTT.

This clone has a handful of counts. The V call is TRBV19, the J call TRBJ1-6; D ambiguous. V was pared by 4 bases and J by 9 bases, with 10 bases between. Looked up from germline, CDR1 is LNHDA and CDR2 is SQIVND (reference sequence). This CDR3 comprises 13 residues. The CDR3 region is CASSTEVRSPLHF. CDR3 nucleotides: TGTGCCAGTAGTACCGAGGTTCGTTCACCCCTCCACTTT.

V gene TRBV5-1 combines with J gene TRBJ2-2; 14 bases fit TRBD2. The junction had 14 bases not matched to a gene; V was cut back by 4 bases and J by 3 bases. The CDR3 runs to 20 residues. Germline V CDR1 and CDR2: SGHRS, YFSETQ. The CDR3 region is CASSHHWPGLAGVHTGELFF. CDR3 nucleotide sequence: TGCGCCAGCAGCCACCACTGGCCGGGACTAGCGGGAGTGCACACCGGGGAGCTGTTTTTT.

The gene calls are TRBV6-1 and TRBJ2-6; 8 bases match TRBD1. The CDR3 is made up of 17 amino acids. Germline loops: CDR1 MNHNS, CDR2 SASEGT. The V gene end was trimmed by 2 bases and the J gene end by 0 bases; junction bases not matched to a gene: 3. The CDR3, as DNA: TGTGCCAGCAGTGAACCCACAGGGGGCTCTGGGGCCAACGTCCTGACTTTC. Its protein product is CASSEPTGGSGANVLTF.

This chain links TRBV4-2 with TRBJ2-6; no firm D call. The CDR3 is made up of 16 amino acids. Trimming took 2 bases from V and 4 from J, leaving 12 bases between them. Germline assignment: CDR1 LGHNA and CDR2 YNFKEQ. The CDR3 DNA follows: TGTGCCAGCAGCCAAAGGGCCGGATCAGGGGCCAACGTCCTGACTTTC. Its translation is CASSQRAGSGANVLTF.

The chain employs TRBV6-1 and TRBJ1-2; D is unclear. V lost 2 bases, J lost 4 bases, and 11 bases lay in between. The V gene's germline CDR1 is MNHNS and CDR2 SASEGT. The CDR3 is made up of 14 amino acids. The DNA of the CDR3 is TGTGCCAGCAGTGAAAGCCCCTTCTCCTATGGCTACACCTTC. Translated: CASSESPFSYGYTF.

The chain has TRBV7-8 and TRBJ2-5; 7 bases agree with TRBD2. Germline CDR1 is SGHVS and CDR2 is FQNEAQ. V shed 4 bases, J shed 5 bases, and the junction held 10 bases outside the gene matches. The CDR3 loop spans 15 amino acids. The CDR3 loop is CASSSRRLASETQYF. CDR3 sequence (DNA): TGTGCCAGCAGCTCCCGGAGACTAGCCAGTGAGACCCAGTACTTC. The whole variable domain, remainder taken from reference TRBV7-8 and TRBJ2-5, is GAGVSQSPRYKVAKRGQDVALRCDPISGHVSLFWYQQALGQGPEFLTYFQNEAQLDKSGLPSDRFFAERPEGSVSTLKIQRTQQEDSAVYLCASSSRRLASETQYFGPGTRLLVL.

The chain recombines TRBV6-5 with TRBJ1-1; D not resolved. The V gene's germline CDR1 is MNHEY and CDR2 SVGAGI. Trimming stripped 6 bases from V and 5 bases from J, with 10 bases between. The CDR3 is 12 amino acids. CDR3 nucleotide sequence: TGTGCCAGCAGAAATCGGTGGACTGAAGCTTTCTTT. This translates into CASRNRWTEAFF.

The table lists this clone with a few counts. At the DNA level, this CDR3 is encoded by other sequences in the same sample as well. The chain recombines TRBV5-1 with TRBJ2-5, with D unresolved. Germline CDR1 SGHRS, CDR2 YFSETQ. This CDR3 is built from 13 residues. Trimming removed 0 bases from V and 2 bases from J, with 5 bases in between. CDR3 region: CASSLGQQETQYF. The CDR3 region has the DNA TGCGCCAGCAGCTTGGGGCAGCAAGAGACCCAGTACTTC.

The chain uses TRBV15 and TRBJ1-5; D uncertain. Germline V gives CDR1 LNHNV, CDR2 YYDKDF (reference sequence). The CDR3 extends over 13 amino acids. Deletions cut 0 bases from V and 8 bases from J, with 8 bases between. Here the CDR3 reads CATSRERQEPQHF. The CDR3 DNA sequence: TGTGCCACCAGCAGAGAAAGGCAAGAGCCCCAGCATTTT.

This chain connects TRBV3-1 (or the pseudogene TRBV3-2) to TRBJ2-2; 10 bases map to TRBD2. The length of the CDR3 is 18 residues. Trimming cost V 3 bases and J 4 bases; bases outside gene matches: 11. Germline V gene data show CDR1 as LGHDT and CDR2 as YNNKEL (reference sequence). CDR3 sequence: CASSQGLAMGVGTGELFF. The CDR3 nucleotides read TGTGCCAGCAGCCAGGGACTAGCGATGGGGGTTGGCACCGGGGAGCTGTTTTTT.

The chain uses TRBV6-2 or TRBV6-3 and TRBJ2-7; possibly TRBD1 for D (5 bases). The germline CDR1 and CDR2 sequences are MNHEY and SVGEGT. The ends were cut back, 0 bases at V and 2 bases at J, with 14 bases in the middle. The CDR3 is made up of 16 amino acids. CDR3 sequence: CASSYSTLRDPYEQYF. CDR3 sequence (DNA): TGTGCCAGCAGTTACTCCACACTCAGGGATCCCTACGAGCAGTACTTC.

Turning to this clone: Relative to the germline gene, one junction end is altered; a read error may explain this. V usage is TRBV28 and J usage is TRBJ2-2; no definite D call. Germline lookup yields CDR1 MDHEN and CDR2 SYDVKM. CDR3 length equals 18 residues. CDR3 nucleotides: TGTGCCGGCAGTTTAGGGTTGCGCAAGGGTGTCGGCACCGGGGAGCTGTTTTTT. Its translation: CAGSLGLRKGVGTGELFF.